This is a list of T cell receptor beta chains from one sample in a study of PD-1 blockade in classical Hodgkin lymphoma. TCRdb keeps only in-frame clones here, not all; method: immunoSEQ multiplex PCR. The sample yields 12,000 or so clones, 70% to 90% seen once. Sequenced material: peripheral blood mononuclear cells (PBMCs), taken at baseline. These receptors came from a human donor with classical Hodgkin lymphoma. CDR3s include the opening cysteine and the closing phenylalanine or tryptophan. Fields, in order: V gene, J gene, clone size, D gene, CDR3 DNA, CDR3 protein. D genes are given only for firm matches. Not all rows give a size; the values are once, few, many and, for expanded clones, a class.

V gene: TRBV5-6
J gene: TRBJ2-7
clone size: .
D gene: .
CDR3 DNA: TGTGCCAGCAGCTTGTCTTTGCGGGGCCGGTTCGAGCAGTACTTC
CDR3 protein: CASSLSLRGRFEQYF

V gene: TRBV30
J gene: TRBJ1-5
clone size: .
D gene: .
CDR3 DNA: TGTGCCTGGAGTGTAAAGATTGCCGATCAGCCCCAGCATTTT
CDR3 protein: CAWSVKIADQPQHF

V gene: TRBV15
J gene: TRBJ1-1
clone size: .
D gene: .
CDR3 DNA: TGTGCCACCAGCAGAGACCTTCATACTGAAGCTTTCTTT
CDR3 protein: CATSRDLHTEAFF

V gene: TRBV6-5
J gene: TRBJ1-6
clone size: .
D gene: .
CDR3 DNA: TGTGCCAGCAATAGGCACGAGAGTTCACCCCTCCACTTT
CDR3 protein: CASNRHESSPLHF

V gene: TRBV5-1
J gene: TRBJ1-2
clone size: .
D gene: .
CDR3 DNA: TGCGCCAGCAGCTTGGACAGCCGGGACTATGGCTACACCTTC
CDR3 protein: CASSLDSRDYGYTF

V gene: TRBV4-3
J gene: TRBJ1-3
clone size: .
D gene: .
CDR3 DNA: TGCGCCAGCAGCCAAGATAACCGATACTCTGGAAACACCATATATTTT
CDR3 protein: CASSQDNRYSGNTIYF

V gene: TRBV7-8
J gene: TRBJ2-7
clone size: few
D gene: TRBD1
CDR3 DNA: TGTGCCACAGAGGCCGGGACAGGGCCCTACGAGCAGTACTTC
CDR3 protein: CATEAGTGPYEQYF

V gene: TRBV5-1
J gene: TRBJ1-2
clone size: .
D gene: TRBD1
CDR3 DNA: TGCGCCAGCAGCTCAGTGAATATCGGGACAGGAGGATATGGCTACACCTTC
CDR3 protein: CASSSVNIGTGGYGYTF

V gene: TRBV19
J gene: TRBJ1-1
clone size: .
D gene: TRBD1
CDR3 DNA: TGTGCCAGTAGTGTCTCCCAAGGACAGGTTGTAGCTTTCTTT
CDR3 protein: CASSVSQGQVVAFF

V gene: TRBV7-9
J gene: TRBJ1-3
clone size: .
D gene: .
CDR3 DNA: TGTGCCAGCAGCTTAAGCTCTGGAAACACCATATATTTT
CDR3 protein: CASSLSSGNTIYF

V gene: TRBV28
J gene: TRBJ1-3
clone size: .
D gene: .
CDR3 DNA: TGTGCCAGCACCCTCCGTCCTGTCTCTGGAAACACCATATATTTT
CDR3 protein: CASTLRPVSGNTIYF

V gene: TRBV2
J gene: TRBJ2-7
clone size: few
D gene: .
CDR3 DNA: TGTGCCAGCAGTGAAGGGGGGGCCTCCTACGAGCAGTACTTC
CDR3 protein: CASSEGGASYEQYF

V gene: TRBV11-2
J gene: TRBJ1-2
clone size: .
D gene: TRBD1
CDR3 DNA: TGTGCCAGCAGCTTTCTCCAGAGACAGGGGCTTTCTGGGCTAGGCGGCTACACCTTC
CDR3 protein: CASSFLQRQGLSGLGGYTF

V gene: TRBV25-1
J gene: TRBJ2-1
clone size: .
D gene: .
CDR3 DNA: TGTGCCAGCAGCTACGGACCGGGGGTGAGCAATGAGCAGTTCTTC
CDR3 protein: CASSYGPGVSNEQFF

V gene: TRBV10-3
J gene: TRBJ2-3
clone size: .
D gene: TRBD1
CDR3 DNA: TGTGCCATCAGTTCCCCCGACAGGGGAGGAGGAGATACGCAGTATTTT
CDR3 protein: CAISSPDRGGGDTQYF